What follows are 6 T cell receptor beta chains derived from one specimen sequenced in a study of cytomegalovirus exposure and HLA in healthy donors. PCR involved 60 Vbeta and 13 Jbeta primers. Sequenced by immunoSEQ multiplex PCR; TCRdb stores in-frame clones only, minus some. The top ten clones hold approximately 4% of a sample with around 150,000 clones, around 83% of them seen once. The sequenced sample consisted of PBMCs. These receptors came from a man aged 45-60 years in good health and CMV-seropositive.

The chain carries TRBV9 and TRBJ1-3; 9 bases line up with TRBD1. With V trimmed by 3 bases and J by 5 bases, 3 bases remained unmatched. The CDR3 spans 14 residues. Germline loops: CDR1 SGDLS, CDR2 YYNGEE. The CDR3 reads CASSGGTGRNTIYF. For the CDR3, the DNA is TGTGCCAGCAGCGGCGGGACAGGGAGAAACACCATATATTTT.

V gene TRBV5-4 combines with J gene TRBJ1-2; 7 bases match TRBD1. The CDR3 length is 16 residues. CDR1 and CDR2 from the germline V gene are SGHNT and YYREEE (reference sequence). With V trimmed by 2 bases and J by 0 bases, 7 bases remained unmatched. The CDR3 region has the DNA TGTGCCAGCAGCTTAGGGGGCCTCCTAGCTAACTATGGCTACACCTTC. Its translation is CASSLGGLLANYGYTF.

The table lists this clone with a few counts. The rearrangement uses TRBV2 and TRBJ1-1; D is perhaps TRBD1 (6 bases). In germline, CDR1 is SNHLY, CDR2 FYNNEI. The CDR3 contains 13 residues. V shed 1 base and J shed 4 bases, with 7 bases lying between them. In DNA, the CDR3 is TGTGCCAGCAGTGAAGAAGGGGGCACTGAAGCTTTCTTT. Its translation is CASSEEGGTEAFF.

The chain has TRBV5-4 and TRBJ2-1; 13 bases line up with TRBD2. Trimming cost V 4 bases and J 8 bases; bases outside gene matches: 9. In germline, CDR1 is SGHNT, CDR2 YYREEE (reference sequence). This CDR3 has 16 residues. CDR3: CASSAAGLAGVDEQFF. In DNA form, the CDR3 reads TGTGCCAGCAGCGCTGCAGGACTAGCGGGAGTCGATGAGCAGTTCTTC.

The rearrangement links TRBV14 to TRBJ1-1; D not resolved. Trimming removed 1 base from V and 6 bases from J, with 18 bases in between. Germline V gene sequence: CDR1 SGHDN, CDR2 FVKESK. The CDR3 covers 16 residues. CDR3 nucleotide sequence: TGTGCCAGCAGCCAAGGGCCTCCTGATAACCCTGCTGAAGCTTTCTTT. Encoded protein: CASSQGPPDNPAEAFF.

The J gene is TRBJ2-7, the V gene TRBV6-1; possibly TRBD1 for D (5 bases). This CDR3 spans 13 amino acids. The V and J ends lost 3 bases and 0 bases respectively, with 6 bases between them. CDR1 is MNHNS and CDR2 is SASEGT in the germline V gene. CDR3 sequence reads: CASSEGPSYEQYF. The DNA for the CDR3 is TGTGCCAGCAGTGAGGGGCCCTCCTACGAGCAGTACTTC.